Each of the 20 T cell receptor beta chains below was sequenced from the same sample in a study of metastatic and nonmetastatic thyroid tumors. TCRdb recomputed clones from the PCR reads via MiXCR. The repertoire includes roughly 90,000 clones, more than 12% of them detected once, and 3% to 4.5% sits in the top ten. The entire patient cohort was treatment-naive prior to thyroid surgery. Sequencing was done on a sample of blood. These receptors came from a female donor with papillary thyroid cancer or a benign thyroid nodule (not recorded which). Some clones in this sample may be carry-over from other donors' samples.

As for this clone: The junction does not match germline at one end; this may be a read error. The chain links TRBV7-7 to TRBJ2-5; 12 bases map to TRBD2. The CDR3 is 16 amino acids. Germline-derived CDR1 and CDR2 are SSHAT and FNYEAQ (reference sequence). The CDR3 DNA is TGTGCTAGCAGCCGGACTAGCGGGGCACGTGGGGGGACCAAGTACTTC. Encoded protein: CASSRTSGARGGTKYF. Combining the CDR3 with reference TRBV7-7 and TRBJ2-5 gives the whole variable domain GAGVSQSPRYKVTKRGQDVTLRCDPISSHATLYWYQQALGQGPEFLTYFNYEAQPDKSGLPSDRFSAERPEGSISTLTIQRTEQRDSAMYRCASSRTSGARGGTKYFGPGTRLLVL.

This clone was detected ten times or more. V is TRBV5-1 and J is TRBJ1-4, with 9 bases fitting TRBD1. This CDR3 is built from 14 residues. Germline values: CDR1 SGHRS, CDR2 YFSETQ. The V gene end was trimmed by 3 bases and the J gene end by 4 bases; junction bases not matched to a gene: 1. CDR3 nucleotide sequence: TGCGCCAGCAGCTCGGGACAGGGTAATGAAAAACTGTTTTTT. Translation: CASSSGQGNEKLFF. The variable domain in full, completed from reference TRBV5-1 and TRBJ1-4, reads KAGVTQTPRYLIKTRGQQVTLSCSPISGHRSVSWYQQTPGQGLQFLFEYFSETQRNKGNFPGRFSGRQFSNSRSEMNVSTLELGDSALYLCASSSGQGNEKLFFGSGTQLSVL.

This clone has a handful of counts. A much larger clone lies one base from this, so it may be a read error. The rearrangement links TRBV6-1 to TRBJ2-3; 7 bases align to TRBD1. With V trimmed by 10 bases and J by 2 bases, 6 bases remained unmatched. The CDR3 runs to 13 residues. Germline V lookup: CDR1 MNHNS, CDR2 SASEGT. CDR3 amino acids: CATRRGPTDTQYF. The CDR3 DNA reads TGTGCCACCAGAAGGGGGCCCACAGATACGCAGTATTTT.

The sample holds many counts of this clone. The chain joins TRBV30 to TRBJ1-4, with 7 positions matching TRBD1. The CDR3 is 14 residues long. V lost 4 bases to trimming and J lost 4 bases; unmatched junction nucleotides: 6. Per germline, CDR1 GTSNPN and CDR2 SVGIG (reference sequence). The CDR3 nucleotides read TGTGCCTGGACTAGGGGGACAGATAATGAAAAACTGTTTTTT. It codes for CAWTRGTDNEKLFF.

The sample holds many counts of this clone. V usage is TRBV6-2 or TRBV6-3 and J usage is TRBJ2-7, with D possibly matching TRBD2 (6 bases). V was clipped by 3 bases and J by 6 bases, with 9 bases between them. This CDR3 has 12 amino acids. The V gene's germline CDR1 is MNHEY and CDR2 SVGEGT. The CDR3 loop reads CASSYRGFEQYF. The CDR3 DNA follows: TGTGCCAGCAGTTATCGGGGGTTCGAGCAGTACTTC.

This clone was detected ten times or more. This chain uses TRBV5-1 with TRBJ2-4; weak D call: TRBD1 (5 bases). Trimming stripped 0 bases from V and 2 bases from J, with 12 bases between. Germline loops: CDR1 SGHRS, CDR2 YFSETQ. The CDR3 is 16 amino acids. For the CDR3, the DNA is TGCGCCAGCAGCTTGGCCTCGGCAGGGACCAAAAACATTCAGTACTTC. Protein product: CASSLASAGTKNIQYF.

This clone was recorded many times. V and J are TRBV2 and TRBJ2-7; 13 bases line up with TRBD2. Germline V gives CDR1 SNHLY, CDR2 FYNNEI. The CDR3 has 17 amino acids. Trimming took 5 bases from V and 2 from J; bases not matched to a gene: 9. CDR3 bases: TGTGCCAGCAGTTCTAGACTAGCGGGGGGCCAAGCCTACGAGCAGTACTTC. Its protein product is CASSSRLAGGQAYEQYF.

This clone was seen a handful of times. Germline and junction disagree at one end, which may indicate a read error. The J gene is TRBJ1-1, the V gene TRBV7-2, with D possibly TRBD1 on 6 matching bases. Germline V gene data show CDR1 as SGHTA and CDR2 as FQGNSA. The CDR3 covers 15 residues. CDR3 sequence reads: CASSTRRDTNTEALF. CDR3 coding DNA: TGTGCAAGCAGCACACGCCGGGACACCAACACTGAAGCTTTATTT.

The rearrangement joins TRBV2 to TRBJ2-7; D uncertain. CDR3 length: 14 residues. V lost 6 bases to trimming and J lost 0 bases, with 12 bases between them. The V gene's germline CDR1 is SNHLY and CDR2 FYNNEI. The CDR3 DNA follows: TGTGCCAGCAGGCTAGACGTTCCCTCCTACGAGCAGTACTTC. It yields the protein CASRLDVPSYEQYF.

This clone was seen many times. The J gene is TRBJ2-3, the V gene TRBV28; 7 bases match TRBD2. The ends lost 3 bases at V and 7 bases at J; junction bases unmatched: 4. This CDR3 has 13 amino acids. Germline assignment: CDR1 MDHEN and CDR2 SYDVKM. CDR3 in DNA: TGTGCCAGCAGTTTGGGAGGGGTTAATACGCAGTATTTT. Its protein product is CASSLGGVNTQYF. The variable domain in full, completed from reference TRBV28 and TRBJ2-3, reads DVKVTQSSRYLVKRTGEKVFLECVQDMDHENMFWYRQDPGLGLRLIYFSYDVKMKEKGDIPEGYSVSREKKERFSLILESASTNQTSMYLCASSLGGVNTQYFGPGTRLTVL.

The table lists this clone with many counts. V and J are TRBV30 and TRBJ1-1, with 7 bases aligning to TRBD1. Looked up from germline, CDR1 is GTSNPN and CDR2 is SVGIG (reference sequence). The V and J ends lost 2 bases and 3 bases, in that order; junction bases with no gene match: 12. The CDR3 length is 16 residues. CDR3 in amino acids: CAWSPPGGAGDTEAFF. In DNA form, the CDR3 reads TGTGCCTGGAGTCCCCCAGGGGGGGCGGGGGACACTGAAGCTTTCTTT.

This clone was observed a handful of times. At one boundary the junction diverges from the germline segment, which might be a read error. The J gene is TRBJ1-5, the V gene TRBV28, with TRBD1 as a possible D gene (6 bases). Germline CDR1 MDHEN, CDR2 SYDVKM. The length of the CDR3 is 12 residues. The DNA of the CDR3 is TGTGCCAGCAGTACAGGGTCCGGGCCCAAGCATTTT. It translates to CASSTGSGPKHF.

To note about this clone: It may be a read error: a sequence one base away is much more abundant. J is TRBJ1-4 and V is TRBV20-1, with D perhaps TRBD1 (5 bases). Per the germline V gene, CDR1 is DFQATT and CDR2 is SNEGSKA (reference sequence). V was trimmed by 5 bases and J by 9 bases, leaving 10 bases between them. The CDR3 consists of 11 residues. The CDR3 loop is CSAGGDQKLFF. CDR3 nucleotide sequence: TGCAGTGCTGGAGGGGATCAAAAACTGTTTTTT.

This clone was seen many times. The V call is TRBV28, the J call TRBJ1-1; possible D gene TRBD1, 6 bases. Germline CDR1 is MDHEN and CDR2 is SYDVKM. Trimming removed 5 bases at V and 4 bases at J, with 8 bases between. The CDR3 is 12 amino acids. CDR3 region: CASSGGGTEAFF. CDR3 DNA: TGTGCCAGCAGTGGGGGCGGCACTGAAGCTTTCTTT. The variable domain in full, with the rest retrieved from reference TRBV28 and TRBJ1-1, is DVKVTQSSRYLVKRTGEKVFLECVQDMDHENMFWYRQDPGLGLRLIYFSYDVKMKEKGDIPEGYSVSREKKERFSLILESASTNQTSMYLCASSGGGTEAFFGQGTRLTVV.

Of note for this clone: A much bigger clone sits one base away, suggesting this may be a read error. This chain links TRBV2 with TRBJ1-2; perhaps TRBD1 as D (6 bases). The length of the CDR3 is 14 residues. Germline values: CDR1 SNHLY, CDR2 FYNNEI. CDR3 nucleotides: TGTTCCAGCGGCCTCCCGGACAGTATCTATGGCTACACCTTC. Translating it yields CSSGLPDSIYGYTF.

This clone was found many times. This chain uses TRBV12-3 or TRBV12-4 with TRBJ2-2; D gene unclear. Between the trimmed V and J ends, which lost 4 bases and 7 bases, there was a span of 7 bases. This CDR3 is 12 amino acids long. The CDR3 nucleotides read TGTGCCAGCAGTTCCCTCGGCGGGGAGCTGTTTTTT. The encoded protein is CASSSLGGELFF.

This clone was seen many times. This chain joins TRBV6-1 and TRBJ2-3; 9 bases are a match to TRBD1. V lost 4 bases, J lost 4 bases, and 6 bases stayed unmatched. Germline V gene data show CDR1 as MNHNS and CDR2 as SASEGT. The CDR3 has 15 amino acids. The CDR3 nucleotides are TGTGCCAGCAGTGGATCCGGGACAGGGTCAGATACGCAGTATTTT. This codes for CASSGSGTGSDTQYF.

Ten or more counts support this clone. This chain links TRBV5-8 with TRBJ1-5; perhaps TRBD1 as D (5 bases). Trimming pared 4 bases from V and 6 bases from J, leaving 14 bases between. Germline CDR1 is SGHTS and CDR2 is YDEGEE. CDR3 length equals 14 residues. In DNA form, the CDR3 reads TGTGCCAGCAGCCTGGGACGGTCAGGTCAGCCCCAGCATTTT. It translates to CASSLGRSGQPQHF.

This clone was detected ten times or more. The CDR3 bases are TGTGCCAGCAGTCGGGTCACCCGGGGACACGTGAACTATGGCTACACCTTC. Encoded protein: CASSRVTRGHVNYGYTF. This sequence joins TRBV6-2 or TRBV6-3 and TRBJ1-2; D possibly corresponds to TRBD1 (6 bases). Germline V gene data show CDR1 as MNHEY and CDR2 as SVGEGT. The CDR3 is made up of 17 amino acids. Trimming took off 5 bases at V and 2 bases at J, with 21 bases between the two ends.

At least ten counts were recorded for this clone. Additional DNA sequences in this sample encode the identical CDR3. This rearrangement joins TRBV28 to TRBJ2-4, with 8 bases that match TRBD1. The CDR3 covers 16 residues. Per the germline V gene, CDR1 is MDHEN and CDR2 is SYDVKM. J gave up 6 bases and V 6 bases, and 13 bases lay outside the gene matches. The CDR3 DNA reads TGTGCCAGCAGCACCCTCAGGGGGCGAGTAGGAAACATTCAGTACTTC. Translated, it gives CASSTLRGRVGNIQYF.